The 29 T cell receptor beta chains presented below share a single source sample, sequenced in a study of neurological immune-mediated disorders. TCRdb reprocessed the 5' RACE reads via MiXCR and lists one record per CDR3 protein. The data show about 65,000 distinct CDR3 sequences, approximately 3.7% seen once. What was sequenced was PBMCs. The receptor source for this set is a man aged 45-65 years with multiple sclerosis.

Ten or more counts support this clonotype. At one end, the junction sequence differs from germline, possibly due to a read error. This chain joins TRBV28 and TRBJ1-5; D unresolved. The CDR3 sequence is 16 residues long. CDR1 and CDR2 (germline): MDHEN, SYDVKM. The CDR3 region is CASSLPRPASNQPQNF. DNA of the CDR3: TGTGCCAGCAGCCTCCCCCGCCCAGCAAGCAATCAGCCCCAGAATTTT.

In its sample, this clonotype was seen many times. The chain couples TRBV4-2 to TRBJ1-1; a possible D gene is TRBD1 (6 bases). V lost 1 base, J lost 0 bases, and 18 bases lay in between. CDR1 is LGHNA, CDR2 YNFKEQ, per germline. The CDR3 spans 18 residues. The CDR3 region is CASSQVNGGDPMNTEAFF. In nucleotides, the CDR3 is TGTGCCAGCAGCCAAGTGAATGGGGGCGACCCCATGAACACTGAAGCTTTCTTT.

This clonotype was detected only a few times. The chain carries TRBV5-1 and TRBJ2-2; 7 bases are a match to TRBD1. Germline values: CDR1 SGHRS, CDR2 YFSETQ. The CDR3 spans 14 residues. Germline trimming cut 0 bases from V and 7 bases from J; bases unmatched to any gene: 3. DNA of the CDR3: TGCGCCAGCAGCTTGGAAGGGGGCAACGGGGAGCTGTTTTTT. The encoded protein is CASSLEGGNGELFF.

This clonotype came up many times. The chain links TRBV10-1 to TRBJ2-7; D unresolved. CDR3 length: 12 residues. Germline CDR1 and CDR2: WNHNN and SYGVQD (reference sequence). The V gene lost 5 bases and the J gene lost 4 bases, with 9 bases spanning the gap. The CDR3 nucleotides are TGCGCCAGCAGTTACAGAGAATACGAGCAGTACGTC. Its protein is CASSYREYEQYV.

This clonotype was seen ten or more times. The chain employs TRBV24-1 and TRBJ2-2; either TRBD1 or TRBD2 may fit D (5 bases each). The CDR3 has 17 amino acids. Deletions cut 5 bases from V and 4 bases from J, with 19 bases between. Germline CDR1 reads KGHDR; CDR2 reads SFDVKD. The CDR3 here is CATSGRDVNRITGELFF. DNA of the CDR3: TGTGCCACCAGTGGCCGGGACGTCAATAGGATCACCGGGGAGCTGTTTTTT.

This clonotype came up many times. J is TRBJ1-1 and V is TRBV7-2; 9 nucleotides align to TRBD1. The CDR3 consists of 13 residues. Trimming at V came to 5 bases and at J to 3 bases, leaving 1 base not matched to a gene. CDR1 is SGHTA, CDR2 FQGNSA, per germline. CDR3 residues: CASSGQGYTEAFF. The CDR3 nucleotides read TGTGCCAGCAGCGGACAGGGGTACACTGAAGCTTTCTTT.

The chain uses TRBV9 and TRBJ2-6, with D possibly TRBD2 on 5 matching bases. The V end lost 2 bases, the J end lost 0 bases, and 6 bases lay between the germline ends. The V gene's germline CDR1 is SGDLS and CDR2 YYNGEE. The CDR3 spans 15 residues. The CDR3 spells CASSVGSSGANVLTF. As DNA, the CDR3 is TGTGCCAGCAGCGTGGGGAGCTCTGGGGCCAACGTCCTGACTTTC.

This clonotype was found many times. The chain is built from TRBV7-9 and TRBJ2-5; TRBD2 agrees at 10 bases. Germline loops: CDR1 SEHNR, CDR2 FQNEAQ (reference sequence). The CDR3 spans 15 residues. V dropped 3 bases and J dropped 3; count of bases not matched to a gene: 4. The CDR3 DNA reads TGTGCCAGCAGCTTGATACTAGCGGGGAAAGAGACCCAGTACTTC. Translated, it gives CASSLILAGKETQYF. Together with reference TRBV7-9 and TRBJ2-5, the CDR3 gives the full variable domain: DTGVSQNPRHKITKRGQNVTFRCDPISEHNRLYWYRQTLGQGPEFLTYFQNEAQLEKSRLLSDRFSAERPKGSFSTLEIQRTEQGDSAMYLCASSLILAGKETQYFGPGTRLLVL.

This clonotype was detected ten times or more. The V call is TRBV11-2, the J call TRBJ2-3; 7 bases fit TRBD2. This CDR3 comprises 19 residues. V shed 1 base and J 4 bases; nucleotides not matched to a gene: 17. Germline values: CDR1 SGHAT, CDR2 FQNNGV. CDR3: CASSLGSTVGGGISDTQYF. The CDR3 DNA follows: TGTGCCAGCAGCTTAGGGTCCACTGTGGGGGGGGGAATCTCAGATACGCAGTATTTT.

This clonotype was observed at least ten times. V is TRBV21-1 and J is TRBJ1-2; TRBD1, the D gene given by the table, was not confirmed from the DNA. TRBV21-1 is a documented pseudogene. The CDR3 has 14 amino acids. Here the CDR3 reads CASITGTPNYGYTF. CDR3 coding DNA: TGTGCCAGCATCACCGGGACGCCGAATTATGGCTACACCTTC.

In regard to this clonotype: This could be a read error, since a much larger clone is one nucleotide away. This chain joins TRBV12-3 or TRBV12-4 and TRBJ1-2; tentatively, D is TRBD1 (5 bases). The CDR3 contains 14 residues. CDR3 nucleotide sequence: TGTGCCAACAGTCCTCGGGGGGGTCTGGGTGGCTACACCTTC. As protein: CANSPRGGLGGYTF.

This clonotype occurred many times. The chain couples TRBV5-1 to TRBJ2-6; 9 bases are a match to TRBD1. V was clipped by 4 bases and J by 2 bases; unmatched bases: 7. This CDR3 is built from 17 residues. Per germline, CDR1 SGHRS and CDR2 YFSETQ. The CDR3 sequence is CASSPPTGGAGANVLTF. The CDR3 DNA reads TGCGCCAGCAGCCCGCCCACAGGGGGCGCTGGGGCCAACGTCCTGACTTTC.

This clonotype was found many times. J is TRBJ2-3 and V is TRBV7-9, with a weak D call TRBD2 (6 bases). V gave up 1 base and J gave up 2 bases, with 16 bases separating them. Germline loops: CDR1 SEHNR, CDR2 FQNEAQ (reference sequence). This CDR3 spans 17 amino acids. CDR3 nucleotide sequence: TGTGCCAGCAGCTTAGGGTCGGCGGGGCCCCACACAGATACGCAGTATTTT. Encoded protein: CASSLGSAGPHTDTQYF.

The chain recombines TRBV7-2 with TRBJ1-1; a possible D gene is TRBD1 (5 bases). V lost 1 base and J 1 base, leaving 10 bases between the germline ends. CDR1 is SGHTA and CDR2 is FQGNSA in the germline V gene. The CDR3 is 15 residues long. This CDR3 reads CASSLGSRANTEAFF. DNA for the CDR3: TGTGCCAGCAGCTTAGGCAGCAGGGCGAACACTGAAGCTTTCTTT.

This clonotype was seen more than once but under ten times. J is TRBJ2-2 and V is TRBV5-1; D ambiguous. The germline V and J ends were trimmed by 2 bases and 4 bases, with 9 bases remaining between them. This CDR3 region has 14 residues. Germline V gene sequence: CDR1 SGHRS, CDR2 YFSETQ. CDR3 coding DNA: TGCGCCAGCAGCTTATCCCTTCGCACCGGGGAGCTGTTTTTT. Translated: CASSLSLRTGELFF.

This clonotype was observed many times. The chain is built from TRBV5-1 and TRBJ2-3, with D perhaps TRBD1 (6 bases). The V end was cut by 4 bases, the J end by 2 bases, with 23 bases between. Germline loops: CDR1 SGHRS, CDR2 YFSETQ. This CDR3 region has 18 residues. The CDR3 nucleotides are TGCGCCAGCAGCATAAGTACAGGGACGGACCACCTCACAGATACGCAGTATTTT. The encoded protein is CASSISTGTDHLTDTQYF.

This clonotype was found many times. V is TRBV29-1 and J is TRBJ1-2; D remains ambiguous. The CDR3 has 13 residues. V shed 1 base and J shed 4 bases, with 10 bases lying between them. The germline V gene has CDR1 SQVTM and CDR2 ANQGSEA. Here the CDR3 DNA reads TGCAGCGTTGAAGTTCGGGGTCTCTATGGCTACACCTTC. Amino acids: CSVEVRGLYGYTF.

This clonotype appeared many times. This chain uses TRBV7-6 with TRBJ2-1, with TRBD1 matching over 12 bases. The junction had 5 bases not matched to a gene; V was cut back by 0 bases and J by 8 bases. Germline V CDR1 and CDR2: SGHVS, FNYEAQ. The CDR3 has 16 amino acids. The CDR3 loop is CASSLAPGTGGDEQFF. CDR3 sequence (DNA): TGTGCCAGCAGCTTAGCCCCCGGGACAGGGGGCGATGAGCAGTTCTTC.

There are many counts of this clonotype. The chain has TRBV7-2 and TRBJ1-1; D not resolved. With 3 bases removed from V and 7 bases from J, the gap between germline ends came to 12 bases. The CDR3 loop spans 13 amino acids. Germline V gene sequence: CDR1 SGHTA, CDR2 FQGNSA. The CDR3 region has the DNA TGTGCCAGCAGCTTCATGCGTACAGATGAAGCTTTCTTT. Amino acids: CASSFMRTDEAFF.

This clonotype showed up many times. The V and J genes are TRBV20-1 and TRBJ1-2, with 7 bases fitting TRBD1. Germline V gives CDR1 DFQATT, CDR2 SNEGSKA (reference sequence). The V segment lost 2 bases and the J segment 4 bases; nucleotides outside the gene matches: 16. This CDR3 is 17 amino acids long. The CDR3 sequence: CSARLRQGSGSGYGYTF. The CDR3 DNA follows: TGCAGTGCTAGACTCAGACAGGGTAGTGGTTCCGGCTATGGCTACACCTTC.

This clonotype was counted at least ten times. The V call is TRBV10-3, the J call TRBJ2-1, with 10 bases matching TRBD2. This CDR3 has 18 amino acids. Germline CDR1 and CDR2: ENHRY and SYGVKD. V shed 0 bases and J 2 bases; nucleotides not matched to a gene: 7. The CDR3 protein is CAISESAYSGGPYNEQFF. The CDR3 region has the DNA TGTGCCATCAGTGAGTCAGCGTATAGCGGGGGGCCCTACAATGAGCAGTTCTTC.

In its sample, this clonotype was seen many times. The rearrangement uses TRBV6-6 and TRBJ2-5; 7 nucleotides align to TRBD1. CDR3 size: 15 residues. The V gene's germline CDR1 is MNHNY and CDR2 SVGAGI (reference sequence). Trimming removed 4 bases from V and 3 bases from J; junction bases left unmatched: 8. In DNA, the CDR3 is TGTGCCAGCAGTTTTAACAGGGGCACAAAAGAGACCCAGTACTTC. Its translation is CASSFNRGTKETQYF.

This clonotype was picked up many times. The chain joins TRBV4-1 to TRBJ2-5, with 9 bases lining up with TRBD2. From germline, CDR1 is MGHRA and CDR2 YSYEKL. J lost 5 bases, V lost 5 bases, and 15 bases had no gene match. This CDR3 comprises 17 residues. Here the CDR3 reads CASSSGPQRGVAETQYF. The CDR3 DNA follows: TGCGCCAGCAGCTCAGGACCCCAGCGGGGGGTGGCGGAGACCCAGTACTTC.

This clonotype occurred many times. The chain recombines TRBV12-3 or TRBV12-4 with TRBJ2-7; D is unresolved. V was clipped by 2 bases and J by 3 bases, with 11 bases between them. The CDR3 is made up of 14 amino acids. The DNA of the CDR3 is TGTGCCAGCAGTTTAACCGACTGGGTCTACGAGCAGTACTTC. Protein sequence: CASSLTDWVYEQYF.

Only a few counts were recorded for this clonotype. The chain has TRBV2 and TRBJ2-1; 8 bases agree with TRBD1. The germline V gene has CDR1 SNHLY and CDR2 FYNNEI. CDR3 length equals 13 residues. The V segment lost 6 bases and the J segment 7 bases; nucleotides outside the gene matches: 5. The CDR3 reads CASRDRERNEQFF. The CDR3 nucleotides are TGTGCCAGCAGGGACAGGGAGAGAAATGAGCAGTTCTTC.

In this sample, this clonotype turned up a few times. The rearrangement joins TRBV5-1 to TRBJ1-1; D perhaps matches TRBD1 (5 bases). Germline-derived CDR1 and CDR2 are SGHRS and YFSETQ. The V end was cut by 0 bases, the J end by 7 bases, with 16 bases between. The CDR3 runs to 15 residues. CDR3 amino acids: CASSLARGGRDEAFF. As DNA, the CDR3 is TGCGCCAGCAGCTTGGCGAGGGGCGGCAGGGATGAAGCTTTCTTT.

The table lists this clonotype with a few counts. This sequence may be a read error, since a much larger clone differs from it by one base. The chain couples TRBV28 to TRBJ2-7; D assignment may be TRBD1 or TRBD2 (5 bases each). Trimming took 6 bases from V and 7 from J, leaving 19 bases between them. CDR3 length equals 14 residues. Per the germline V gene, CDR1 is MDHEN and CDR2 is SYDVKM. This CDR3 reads CASSPRIAGGEQYV. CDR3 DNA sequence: TGTGCCAGCAGCCCGAGGATAGCTGGGGGAGAGCAGTACGTC.

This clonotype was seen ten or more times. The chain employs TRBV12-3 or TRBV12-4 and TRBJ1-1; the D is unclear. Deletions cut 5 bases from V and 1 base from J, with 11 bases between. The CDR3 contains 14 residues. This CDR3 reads CASSPGFTNTEAFF. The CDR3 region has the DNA TGTGCCAGCAGTCCGGGGTTCACGAACACTGAAGCTTTCTTT.

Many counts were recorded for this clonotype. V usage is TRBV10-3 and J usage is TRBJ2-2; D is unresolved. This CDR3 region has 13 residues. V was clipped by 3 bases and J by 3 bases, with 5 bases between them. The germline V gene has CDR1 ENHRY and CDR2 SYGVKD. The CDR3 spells CAISDYYTGELFF. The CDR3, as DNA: TGTGCCATCAGTGACTACTACACCGGGGAGCTGTTTTTT.